The 5 T cell receptor beta chains below all came from one sample that was sequenced in a study of shared clonotypes between healthy human individuals. Method: immunoSEQ multiplex PCR; TCRdb's copy keeps in-frame clones and lacks some. The sample records some 1,400,000 clones, roughly 96% being singletons. The sequenced sample consisted of naive CD4+ T cells sorted from blood. The subset here: CD45RA+ positively selected. Source of these receptors: a man younger than 45 in good health.

To note about this clone: The same CDR3 is also encoded by other DNA sequences in this sample. The V and J genes are TRBV7-2 and TRBJ2-3; 9 bases agree with TRBD1. V shed 1 base and J 1 base; nucleotides not matched to a gene: 0. Germline values: CDR1 SGHTA, CDR2 FQGNSA. CDR3 length: 15 residues. In DNA, the CDR3 is TGTGCCAGCAGCTTAGACAGGGGGCGCACAGATACGCAGTATTTT. Residues: CASSLDRGRTDTQYF.

The chain employs TRBV28 and TRBJ2-7; no reliable D call. Trimming pared 2 bases from V and 2 bases from J, leaving 7 bases between. There are 13 residues in the CDR3. Germline V CDR1 and CDR2: MDHEN, SYDVKM. The CDR3 sequence: CASSLSEPYEQYF. The CDR3 DNA sequence: TGTGCCAGCAGTTTAAGCGAGCCCTACGAGCAGTACTTC.

The chain couples TRBV2 to TRBJ2-7; 7 bases agree with TRBD1. CDR3 length: 14 amino acids. The trim removed 0 bases at V and 7 bases at J, leaving 6 bases unmatched. Germline V lookup: CDR1 SNHLY, CDR2 FYNNEI. CDR3 residues: CASSEAVVGQEQYF. In nucleotides, the CDR3 is TGTGCCAGCAGTGAAGCGGTGGTGGGACAGGAGCAGTACTTC. The variable domain in full, with the rest retrieved from reference TRBV2 and TRBJ2-7, is EPEVTQTPSHQVTQMGQEVILRCVPISNHLYFYWYRQILGQKVEFLVSFYNNEISEKSEIFDDQFSVERPDGSNFTLKIRSTKLEDSAMYFCASSEAVVGQEQYFGPGTRLTVT.

The gene calls are TRBV30 and TRBJ1-5; 8 bases align to TRBD1. With V trimmed by 0 bases and J by 8 bases, 3 bases remained unmatched. Germline V gene lookup returns CDR1 GTSNPN and CDR2 SVGIG (reference sequence). The CDR3 is 13 residues long. The CDR3 nucleotides are TGTGCCTGGAGTGTACACAGGGGGGAGCCCCAGCATTTT. Its translation: CAWSVHRGEPQHF.

The V gene is TRBV5-5, the J gene TRBJ2-1; no clear D. The V end was cut by 4 bases, the J end by 0 bases, with 8 bases between. Per germline, CDR1 SGHKS and CDR2 YYEKEE (reference sequence). There are 14 residues in the CDR3. The CDR3: CASSTGGSYNEQFF. CDR3 nucleotides: TGTGCCAGCAGCACCGGCGGCTCCTACAATGAGCAGTTCTTC. The full variable domain, with the rest looked up from reference TRBV5-5 and TRBJ2-1, is DAGVTQSPTHLIKTRGQQVTLRCSPISGHKSVSWYQQVLGQGPQFIFQYYEKEERGRGNFPDRFSARQFPNYSSELNVNALLLGDSALYLCASSTGGSYNEQFFGPGTRLTVL.